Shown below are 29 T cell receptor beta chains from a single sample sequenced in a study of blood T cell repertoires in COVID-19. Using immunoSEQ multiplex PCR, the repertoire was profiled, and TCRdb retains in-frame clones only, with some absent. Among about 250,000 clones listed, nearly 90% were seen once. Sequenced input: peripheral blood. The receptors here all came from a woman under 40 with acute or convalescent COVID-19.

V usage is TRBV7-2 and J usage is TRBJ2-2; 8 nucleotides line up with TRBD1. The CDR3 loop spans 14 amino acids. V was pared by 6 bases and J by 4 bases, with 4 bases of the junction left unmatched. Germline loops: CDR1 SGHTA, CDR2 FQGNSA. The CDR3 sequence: CASSLTGVTGELFF. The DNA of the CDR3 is TGTGCCAGCAGTTTGACAGGGGTCACCGGGGAGCTGTTTTTT. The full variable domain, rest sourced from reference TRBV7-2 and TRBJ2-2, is GAGVSQSPSNKVTEKGKDVELRCDPISGHTALYWYRQSLGQGLEFLIYFQGNSAPDKSGLPSDRFSAERTGGSVSTLTIQRTQQEDSAVYLCASSLTGVTGELFFGEGSRLTVL.

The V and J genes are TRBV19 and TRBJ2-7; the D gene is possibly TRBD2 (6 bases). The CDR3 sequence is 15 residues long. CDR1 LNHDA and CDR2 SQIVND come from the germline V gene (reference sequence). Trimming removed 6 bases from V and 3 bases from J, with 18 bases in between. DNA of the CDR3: TGTGCCAGTAGGGGGACTGGTGATGGGGGCTACGAGCAGTACTTC. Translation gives CASRGTGDGGYEQYF.

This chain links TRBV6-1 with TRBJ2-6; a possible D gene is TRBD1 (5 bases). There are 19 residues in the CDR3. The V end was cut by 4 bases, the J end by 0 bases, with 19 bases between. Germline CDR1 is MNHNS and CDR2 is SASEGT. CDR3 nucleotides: TGTGCCAGCAGTGGGCTTCCAGGGCAAGGAAGCTCTGGGGCCAACGTCCTGACTTTC. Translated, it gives CASSGLPGQGSSGANVLTF.

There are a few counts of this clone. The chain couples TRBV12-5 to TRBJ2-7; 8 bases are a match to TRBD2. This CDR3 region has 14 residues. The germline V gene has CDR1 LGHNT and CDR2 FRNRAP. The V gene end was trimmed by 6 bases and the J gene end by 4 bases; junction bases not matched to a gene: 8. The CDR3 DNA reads TGTGCTAGTGGCCCCCAGGGCGGGAGGTACGAGCAGTACTTC. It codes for CASGPQGGRYEQYF.

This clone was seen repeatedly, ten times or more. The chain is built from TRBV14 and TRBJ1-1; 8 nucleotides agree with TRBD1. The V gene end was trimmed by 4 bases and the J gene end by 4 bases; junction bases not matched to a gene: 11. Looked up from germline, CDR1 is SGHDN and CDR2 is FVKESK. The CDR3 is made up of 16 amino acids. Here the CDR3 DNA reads TGTGCCAGCAGCCGACAACAGGGGGAAGCGAGCACTGAAGCTTTCTTT. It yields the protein CASSRQQGEASTEAFF.

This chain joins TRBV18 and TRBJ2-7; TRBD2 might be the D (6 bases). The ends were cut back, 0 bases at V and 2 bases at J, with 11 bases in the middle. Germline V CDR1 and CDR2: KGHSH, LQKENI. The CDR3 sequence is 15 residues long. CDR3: CASSPPMAGPYEQYF. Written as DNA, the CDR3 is TGTGCCAGCTCACCACCGATGGCGGGACCCTACGAGCAGTACTTC.

Here the CDR3 reads CASMTSGHSYEQYF. CDR3 nucleotide sequence: TGTGCCAGCATGACTAGCGGCCACTCCTACGAGCAGTACTTC. V and J are TRBV2 and TRBJ2-7; 9 bases match TRBD2. V dropped 7 bases and J dropped 0; count of bases not matched to a gene: 4. Per germline, CDR1 SNHLY and CDR2 FYNNEI. This CDR3 is 14 amino acids long.

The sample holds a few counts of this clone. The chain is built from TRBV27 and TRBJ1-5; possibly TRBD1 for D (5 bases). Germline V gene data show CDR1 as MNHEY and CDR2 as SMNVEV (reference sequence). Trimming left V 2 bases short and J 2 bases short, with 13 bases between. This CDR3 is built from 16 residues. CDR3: CASSLIGTEGNQPQHF. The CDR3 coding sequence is TGTGCCAGCAGTTTAATAGGGACTGAAGGCAATCAGCCCCAGCATTTT.

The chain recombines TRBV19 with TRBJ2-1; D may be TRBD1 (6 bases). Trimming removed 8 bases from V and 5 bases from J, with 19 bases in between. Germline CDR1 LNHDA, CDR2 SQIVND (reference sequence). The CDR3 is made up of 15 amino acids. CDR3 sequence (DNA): TGTGCCAGTGATACCGGGATCAGGGGAAACAATGAGCAGTTCTTC. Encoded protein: CASDTGIRGNNEQFF.

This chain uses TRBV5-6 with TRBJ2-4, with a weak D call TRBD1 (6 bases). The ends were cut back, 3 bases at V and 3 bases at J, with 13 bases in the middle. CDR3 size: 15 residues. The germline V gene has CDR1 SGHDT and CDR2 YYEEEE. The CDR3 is CASSYGTYGKNIQYF. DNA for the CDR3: TGTGCCAGCAGCTACGGGACATATGGCAAAAACATTCAGTACTTC.

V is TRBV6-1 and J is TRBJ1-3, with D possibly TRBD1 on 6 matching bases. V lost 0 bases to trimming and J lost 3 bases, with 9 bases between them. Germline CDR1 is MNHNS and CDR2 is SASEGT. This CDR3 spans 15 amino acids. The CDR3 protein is CASSEAVGGGNTIYF. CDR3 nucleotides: TGTGCCAGCAGTGAAGCCGTAGGGGGTGGAAACACCATATATTTT.

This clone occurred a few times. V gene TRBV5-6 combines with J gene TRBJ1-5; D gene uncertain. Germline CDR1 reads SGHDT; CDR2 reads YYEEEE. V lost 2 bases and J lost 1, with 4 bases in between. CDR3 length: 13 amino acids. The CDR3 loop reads CASSFQSNQPQHF. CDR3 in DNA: TGTGCCAGCAGCTTTCAGAGCAATCAGCCCCAGCATTTT.

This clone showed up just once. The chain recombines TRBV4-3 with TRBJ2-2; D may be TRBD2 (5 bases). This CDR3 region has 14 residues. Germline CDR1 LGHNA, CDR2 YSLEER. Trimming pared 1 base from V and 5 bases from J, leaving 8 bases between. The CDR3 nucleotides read TGCGCCAGCAGCCAAGTGAGAGGGACCGGGGAGCTGTTTTTT. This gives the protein CASSQVRGTGELFF.

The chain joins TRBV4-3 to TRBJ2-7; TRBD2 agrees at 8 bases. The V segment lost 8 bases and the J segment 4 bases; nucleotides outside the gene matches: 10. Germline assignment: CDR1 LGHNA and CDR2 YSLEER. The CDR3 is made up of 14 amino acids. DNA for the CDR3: TGCGCCAGCCTAGAAGCGGGAGAGTGGTACGAGCAGTACTTC. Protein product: CASLEAGEWYEQYF.

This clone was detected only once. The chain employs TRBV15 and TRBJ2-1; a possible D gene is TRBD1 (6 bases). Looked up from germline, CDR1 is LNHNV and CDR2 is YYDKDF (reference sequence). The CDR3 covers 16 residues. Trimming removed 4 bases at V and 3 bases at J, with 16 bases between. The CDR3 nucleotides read TGTGCCACCAGCAAACCACAGGGCCCCTTCTACAATGAGCAGTTCTTC. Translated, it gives CATSKPQGPFYNEQFF.

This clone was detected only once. CDR3 residues: CASRRPGQGGETQYF. The DNA of the CDR3 is TGTGCCAGCAGGAGACCGGGACAGGGGGGAGAGACCCAGTACTTC. This chain links TRBV7-9 with TRBJ2-5; 11 bases map to TRBD1. The V gene's germline CDR1 is SEHNR and CDR2 FQNEAQ (reference sequence). V lost 6 bases to trimming and J lost 4 bases; unmatched junction nucleotides: 7. The CDR3 runs to 15 residues.

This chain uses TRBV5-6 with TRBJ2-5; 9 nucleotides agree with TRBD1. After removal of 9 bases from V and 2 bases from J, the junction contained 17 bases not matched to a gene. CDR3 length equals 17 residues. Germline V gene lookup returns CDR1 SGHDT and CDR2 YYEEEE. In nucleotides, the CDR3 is TGTGCCACTAAAATTAGAGCCGGGACAGGGACACAAGAGACCCAGTACTTC. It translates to CATKIRAGTGTQETQYF.

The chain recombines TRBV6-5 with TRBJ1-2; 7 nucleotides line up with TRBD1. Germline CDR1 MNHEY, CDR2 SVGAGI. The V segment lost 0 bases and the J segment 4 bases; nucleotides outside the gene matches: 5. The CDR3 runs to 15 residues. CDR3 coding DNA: TGTGCCAGCAGTTACTCGGGGGGACAGCCCTATGGCTACACCTTC. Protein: CASSYSGGQPYGYTF.

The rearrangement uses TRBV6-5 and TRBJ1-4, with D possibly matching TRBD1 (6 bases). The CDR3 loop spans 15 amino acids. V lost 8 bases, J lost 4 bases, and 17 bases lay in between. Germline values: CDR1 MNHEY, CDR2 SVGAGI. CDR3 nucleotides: TGTGCCAGCGATGCGATGGGACAACTTAATGAAAAACTGTTTTTT. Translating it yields CASDAMGQLNEKLFF.

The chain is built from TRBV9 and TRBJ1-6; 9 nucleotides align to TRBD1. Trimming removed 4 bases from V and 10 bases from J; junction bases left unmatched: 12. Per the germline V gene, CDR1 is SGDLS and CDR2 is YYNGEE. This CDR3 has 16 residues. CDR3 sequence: CASSPEGGGQGSPLHF. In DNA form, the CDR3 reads TGTGCCAGCAGCCCCGAGGGGGGGGGACAGGGATCACCCCTCCACTTT.

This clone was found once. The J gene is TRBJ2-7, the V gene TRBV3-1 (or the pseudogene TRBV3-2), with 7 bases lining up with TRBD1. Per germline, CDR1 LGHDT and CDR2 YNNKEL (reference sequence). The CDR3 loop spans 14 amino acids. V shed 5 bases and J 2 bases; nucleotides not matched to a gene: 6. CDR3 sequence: CASSFNRGTYEQYF. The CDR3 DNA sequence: TGTGCCAGCAGCTTCAACAGGGGCACCTACGAGCAGTACTTC.

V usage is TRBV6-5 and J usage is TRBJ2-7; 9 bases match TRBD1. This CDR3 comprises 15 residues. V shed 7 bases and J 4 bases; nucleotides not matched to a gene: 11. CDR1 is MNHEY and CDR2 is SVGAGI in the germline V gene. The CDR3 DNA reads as TGTGCCAGCAAGTACTACAGGGGGCCTCAGTACGAGCAGTACTTC. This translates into CASKYYRGPQYEQYF.

The CDR3 sequence: CASSSFPQAQYF. The CDR3 nucleotides are TGTGCCAGCAGTTCTTTCCCACAGGCCCAGTACTTC. The chain combines TRBV6-5 with TRBJ2-5; weak D call: TRBD1 (5 bases). CDR1 is MNHEY and CDR2 is SVGAGI in the germline V gene. V dropped 4 bases and J dropped 9 bases, with 12 bases sitting between them. CDR3 length: 12 amino acids.

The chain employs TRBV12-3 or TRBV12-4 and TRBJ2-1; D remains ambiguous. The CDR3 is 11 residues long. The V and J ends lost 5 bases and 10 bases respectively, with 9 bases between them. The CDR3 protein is CASSTTREQFF. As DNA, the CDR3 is TGTGCCAGCAGTACTACGAGGGAGCAGTTCTTC.

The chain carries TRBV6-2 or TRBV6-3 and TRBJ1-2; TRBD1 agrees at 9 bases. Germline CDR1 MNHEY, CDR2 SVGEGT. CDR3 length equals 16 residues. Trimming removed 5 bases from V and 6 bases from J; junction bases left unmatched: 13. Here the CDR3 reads CASSTGTGSLRDGYTF. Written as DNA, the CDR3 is TGTGCCAGCAGTACCGGGACAGGGTCCTTGAGGGATGGCTACACCTTC.

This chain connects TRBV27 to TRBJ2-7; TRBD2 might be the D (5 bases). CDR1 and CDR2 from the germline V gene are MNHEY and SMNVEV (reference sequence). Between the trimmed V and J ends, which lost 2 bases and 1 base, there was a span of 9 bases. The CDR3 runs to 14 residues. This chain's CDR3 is CASSLARGSYEQYF. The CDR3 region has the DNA TGTGCCAGCAGTTTAGCGCGCGGGTCCTACGAGCAGTACTTC.

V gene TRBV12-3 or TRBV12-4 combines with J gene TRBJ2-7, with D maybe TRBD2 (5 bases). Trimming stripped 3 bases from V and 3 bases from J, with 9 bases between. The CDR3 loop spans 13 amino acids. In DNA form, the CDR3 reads TGTGCCAGCAGTTTCGCGGGCCTCTACGAGCAGTACTTC. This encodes CASSFAGLYEQYF.

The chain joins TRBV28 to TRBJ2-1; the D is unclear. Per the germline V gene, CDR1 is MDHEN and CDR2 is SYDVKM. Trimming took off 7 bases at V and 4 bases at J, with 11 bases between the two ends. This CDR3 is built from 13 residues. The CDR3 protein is CASTGSGYNEQFF. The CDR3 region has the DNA TGTGCCAGCACGGGTAGTGGGTACAATGAGCAGTTCTTC.

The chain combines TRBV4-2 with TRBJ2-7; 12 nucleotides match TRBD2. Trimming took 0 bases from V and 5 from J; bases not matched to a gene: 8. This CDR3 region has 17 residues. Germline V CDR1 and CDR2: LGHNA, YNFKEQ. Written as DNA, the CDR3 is TGTGCCAGCAGCCAAGAAGGCCTAGCGGGAGGGCCCCACGAGCAGTACTTC. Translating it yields CASSQEGLAGGPHEQYF.